A selection of T cell receptor beta chains follows, all from one sample in a study of OX40 agonist ivuxolimab in advanced cancers. Assay used: immunoSEQ multiplex PCR; TCRdb lists only in-frame clones, some missing. The data hold over 75,000 clones, with roughly 91% observed a single time. The source was CD4+ or CD8+ T cells sorted from blood, collected in a trial of the OX40 agonist ivuxolimab. These receptors originate from an adult with an advanced solid tumor such as melanoma, head and neck, liver or kidney cancer. Each CDR3 is given with its conserved first and last residue. Fields, in order: CDR3 protein, CDR3 DNA, V gene, clone size, D gene, J gene. A D gene is named only where the DNA matches it firmly. Clone size is given for some rows only: seen once, a few or many times, or a class if the clone is expanded.

cdr3_aa: CASSQSAVESYEQYF; cdr3_nt: TGCGCCAGCAGCCAGTCGGCCGTGGAATCCTACGAGCAGTACTTC; v_call: TRBV4-3; clone_size: NA; d_call: NA; j_call: TRBJ2-7
cdr3_aa: CSVSGTGIAEQYF; cdr3_nt: TGCAGCGTTTCCGGGACAGGGATAGCCGAGCAGTACTTC; v_call: TRBV29-1; clone_size: NA; d_call: TRBD1; j_call: TRBJ2-7
cdr3_aa: CASSQEWGWGLSYNEQFF; cdr3_nt: TGCGCCAGCAGCCAAGAATGGGGCTGGGGACTCTCCTACAATGAGCAGTTCTTC; v_call: TRBV4-3; clone_size: NA; d_call: NA; j_call: TRBJ2-1
cdr3_aa: CASSLSGYSTDTQYF; cdr3_nt: TGTGCCAGCAGCCTCAGCGGGTATAGCACAGATACGCAGTATTTT; v_call: TRBV5-4; clone_size: NA; d_call: NA; j_call: TRBJ2-3
cdr3_aa: CASGIEGETEAFF; cdr3_nt: TGTGCCAGTGGGATTGAGGGCGAGACTGAAGCTTTCTTT; v_call: TRBV6-1; clone_size: once; d_call: NA; j_call: TRBJ1-1
cdr3_aa: CASSLGGTRKETQYF; cdr3_nt: TGTGCCAGCAGCTTAGGAGGGACTAGAAAAGAGACCCAGTACTTC; v_call: TRBV7-8; clone_size: NA; d_call: TRBD2; j_call: TRBJ2-5
cdr3_aa: CAISEGPAGNTIYF; cdr3_nt: TGTGCCATCAGTGAGGGCCCAGCTGGAAACACCATATATTTT; v_call: TRBV10-3; clone_size: NA; d_call: NA; j_call: TRBJ1-3
cdr3_aa: CATSSRTGRTDTQYF; cdr3_nt: TGTGCCACCAGCTCCCGGACAGGCCGCACAGATACGCAGTATTTT; v_call: TRBV15; clone_size: NA; d_call: TRBD1; j_call: TRBJ2-3
cdr3_aa: CASSVDQGDTDTQYF; cdr3_nt: TGTGCCAGCAGCGTAGATCAGGGGGACACAGATACGCAGTATTTT; v_call: TRBV9; clone_size: NA; d_call: TRBD1; j_call: TRBJ2-3
cdr3_aa: CASSRSSGRDTQYF; cdr3_nt: TGCGCCAGCAGCCGGTCGAGCGGGAGGGATACGCAGTATTTT; v_call: TRBV4-3; clone_size: NA; d_call: TRBD2; j_call: TRBJ2-3
cdr3_aa: CASSRGGNTIYF; cdr3_nt: TGTGCCAGCAGTCGGGGTGGAAACACCATATATTTT; v_call: TRBV6-6; clone_size: few; d_call: NA; j_call: TRBJ1-3
cdr3_aa: CASSEPYNEQFF; cdr3_nt: TGTGCCAGCAGTGAACCCTACAATGAGCAGTTCTTC; v_call: TRBV6-1; clone_size: NA; d_call: NA; j_call: TRBJ2-1
cdr3_aa: CASRGGGNSYNEQFF; cdr3_nt: TGCGCCAGCCGGGGCGGCGGGAACTCCTACAATGAGCAGTTCTTC; v_call: TRBV10-2; clone_size: NA; d_call: NA; j_call: TRBJ2-1
cdr3_aa: CASSLGSSGISYEQYF; cdr3_nt: TGCGCCAGCAGCTTGGGGTCTAGCGGAATCTCCTACGAGCAGTACTTC; v_call: TRBV5-1; clone_size: once; d_call: TRBD2; j_call: TRBJ2-7
cdr3_aa: CASSNSRFNEKLFF; cdr3_nt: TGTGCCAGTAGTAATAGTCGTTTTAATGAAAAACTGTTTTTT; v_call: TRBV19; clone_size: NA; d_call: NA; j_call: TRBJ1-4
cdr3_aa: CATSRETPGTAFF; cdr3_nt: TGTGCCACCAGCAGAGAGACTCCTGGAACGGCTTTCTTT; v_call: TRBV15; clone_size: NA; d_call: NA; j_call: TRBJ1-1
cdr3_aa: CASSIPGEGFTGNTIYF; cdr3_nt: TGTGCCAGCAGTATACCCGGAGAGGGTTTCACTGGAAACACCATATATTTT; v_call: TRBV25-1; clone_size: NA; d_call: NA; j_call: TRBJ1-3
cdr3_aa: CASSTKSVREGQFF; cdr3_nt: TGCGCCAGCAGCACAAAGAGTGTCAGGGAGGGACAGTTCTTC; v_call: TRBV4-3; clone_size: NA; d_call: TRBD2; j_call: TRBJ2-1
cdr3_aa: CASSLSWTAGYEQYF; cdr3_nt: TGTGCCAGCAGTCTCTCCTGGACGGCGGGCTACGAGCAGTACTTC; v_call: TRBV6-1; clone_size: NA; d_call: NA; j_call: TRBJ2-7
cdr3_aa: CATSRDQGRYSYEQYF; cdr3_nt: TGTGCCACCAGCAGAGATCAGGGCCGCTATTCCTACGAGCAGTACTTC; v_call: TRBV15; clone_size: NA; d_call: NA; j_call: TRBJ2-7
cdr3_aa: CASSPAGDGYTF; cdr3_nt: TGTGCCAGCAGCCCCGCGGGGGATGGCTACACCTTC; v_call: TRBV5-4; clone_size: NA; d_call: NA; j_call: TRBJ1-2
cdr3_aa: CASSQGQMKTEAFF; cdr3_nt: TGCGCCAGCAGCCAAGGGCAGATGAAGACTGAAGCTTTCTTT; v_call: TRBV4-1; clone_size: NA; d_call: NA; j_call: TRBJ1-1
cdr3_aa: CASSLNWAGPAFF; cdr3_nt: TGTGCCAGCAGCCTAAATTGGGCAGGGCCAGCTTTCTTT; v_call: TRBV11-3; clone_size: NA; d_call: NA; j_call: TRBJ1-1
cdr3_aa: CASSQDTQGTETQYF; cdr3_nt: TGCGCCAGCAGCCAAGATACCCAGGGGACAGAGACCCAGTACTTC; v_call: TRBV4-3; clone_size: NA; d_call: NA; j_call: TRBJ2-5
cdr3_aa: CASSLGGKIRNSAGYTF; cdr3_nt: TGTGCCAGCAGCTTGGGGGGAAAAATCAGGAATTCGGCTGGCTACACCTTC; v_call: TRBV5-6; clone_size: NA; d_call: NA; j_call: TRBJ1-2
cdr3_aa: CASSGGNGGAYEQYF; cdr3_nt: TGCGCCAGCAGCGGGGGGAATGGGGGCGCCTACGAGCAGTACTTC; v_call: TRBV5-1; clone_size: NA; d_call: NA; j_call: TRBJ2-7
cdr3_aa: CASSIPTGSTTGELFF; cdr3_nt: TGTGCCAGCAGCATACCGACAGGGTCGACGACCGGGGAGCTGTTTTTT; v_call: TRBV11-3; clone_size: NA; d_call: TRBD1; j_call: TRBJ2-2
cdr3_aa: CASSFPHGEQFF; cdr3_nt: TGTGCCAGCAGTTTTCCTCACGGAGAGCAGTTCTTC; v_call: TRBV27; clone_size: NA; d_call: NA; j_call: TRBJ2-1
cdr3_aa: CASSLFDEQYF; cdr3_nt: TGTGCCAGCAGCCTCTTTGACGAGCAGTACTTC; v_call: TRBV7-2; clone_size: NA; d_call: NA; j_call: TRBJ2-7
cdr3_aa: CARDDRGAEAFF; cdr3_nt: TGTGCGAGAGACGACAGGGGCGCTGAAGCTTTCTTT; v_call: TRBV30; clone_size: NA; d_call: TRBD1; j_call: TRBJ1-1
cdr3_aa: CATPERGGPNYGYTF; cdr3_nt: TGTGCCACCCCCGAGCGGGGGGGACCGAACTATGGCTACACCTTC; v_call: TRBV28; clone_size: once; d_call: NA; j_call: TRBJ1-2
cdr3_aa: CASSRDRNQPQHF; cdr3_nt: TGTGCCAGTAGTAGAGATAGGAATCAGCCCCAGCATTTT; v_call: TRBV19; clone_size: NA; d_call: NA; j_call: TRBJ1-5
cdr3_aa: CASSTGLAGEGNEQFF; cdr3_nt: TGTGCCAGCAGCACGGGACTAGCGGGAGAGGGTAATGAGCAGTTCTTC; v_call: TRBV7-2; clone_size: NA; d_call: TRBD2; j_call: TRBJ2-1